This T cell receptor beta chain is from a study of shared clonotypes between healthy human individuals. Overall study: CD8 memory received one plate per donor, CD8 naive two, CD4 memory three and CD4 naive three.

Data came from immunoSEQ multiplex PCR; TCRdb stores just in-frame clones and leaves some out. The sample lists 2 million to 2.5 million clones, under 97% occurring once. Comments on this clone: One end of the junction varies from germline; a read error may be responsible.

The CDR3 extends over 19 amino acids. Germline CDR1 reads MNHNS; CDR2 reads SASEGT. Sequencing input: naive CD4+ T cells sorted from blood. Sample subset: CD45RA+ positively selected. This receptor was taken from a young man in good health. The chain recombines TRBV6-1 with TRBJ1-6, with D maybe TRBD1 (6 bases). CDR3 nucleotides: TGTGCCAGCAGGGAAGTCAGGGGAGGCGGGGGCTCCTATAATTCACCCCTCCACTTT. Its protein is CASREVRGGGGSYNSPLHF.